The 9 T cell receptor beta chains presented below share a single source sample, sequenced in a study of T-cell reconstitution after alpha-beta-depleted transplantation in children. The TCRbeta library incorporated unique molecular identifiers. TCRdb re-called the PCR reads through MiXCR, storing one row per CDR3 protein. This table holds fewer than 500,000 distinct CDR3 sequences, roughly 43% found once. The sample here was PBMCs, taken before TCRalphabeta/CD19-depleted stem cell transplant. All receptors come from a girl aged 2-10 years with aplastic anemia, due to receive a stem cell transplant.

This clonotype was detected a few times. Relative to the germline gene, one junction end is altered; a read error may explain this. The V gene is TRBV9, the J gene TRBJ1-3, with D tentatively TRBD1 (6 bases). The CDR3 loop spans 17 amino acids. From germline, CDR1 is SGDLS and CDR2 YYNGEE. The CDR3 spells CASSPMGQGTSGNSIYF. For the CDR3, the DNA is TGTGCCAGCAGCCCTATGGGGCAGGGGACCTCTGGAAACTCCATATATTTT.

In this sample, this clonotype turned up a few times. The rearrangement uses TRBV20-1 and TRBJ2-7; D gene uncertain. CDR3 length: 13 amino acids. V lost 1 base, J lost 3 bases, and 10 bases lay in between. Per the germline V gene, CDR1 is DFQATT and CDR2 is SNEGSKA (reference sequence). The DNA of the CDR3 is TGCAGTGCTAGAGTGGCAGGAAACTACGAGCAGTACTTC. Its translation: CSARVAGNYEQYF.

The gene calls are TRBV5-6 and TRBJ2-3; TRBD2 matches 8 bases. The V gene's germline CDR1 is SGHDT and CDR2 YYEEEE. The CDR3 sequence is 15 residues long. The V segment lost 4 bases and the J segment 2 bases; nucleotides outside the gene matches: 6. The CDR3 is CASSPGLEDTDTQYF. CDR3 nucleotide sequence: TGTGCCAGCAGCCCGGGACTAGAGGACACAGATACGCAGTATTTT.

As for this clonotype: A read error may produce the germline difference seen at one junction end. The V call is TRBV29-1, the J call TRBJ2-2, with 7 bases fitting TRBD2. This CDR3 spans 11 amino acids. The germline V gene has CDR1 SQVTM and CDR2 ANQGSEA. The CDR3 reads CSVGRAGELFF. For the CDR3, the DNA is TGCAGTGTTGGGAGGGCCGGGGAGCTGTTTTTT.

The rearrangement uses TRBV7-6 and TRBJ2-7; D could derive from TRBD1 or TRBD2 (6 bases each). This CDR3 has 15 amino acids. V was shortened by 5 bases and J by 2 bases, with 16 bases between the two germline ends. Germline V gene data show CDR1 as SGHVS and CDR2 as FNYEAQ. The CDR3 reads CASSGGRDSTYEQYF. For the CDR3, the DNA is TGTGCCAGCAGCGGGGGCCGGGACTCCACCTACGAGCAGTACTTC.

This clonotype appeared a few times. The chain couples TRBV5-1 to TRBJ2-7; 10 nucleotides line up with TRBD2. The CDR3 has 16 amino acids. Germline V gives CDR1 SGHRS, CDR2 YFSETQ. V lost 0 bases to trimming and J lost 3 bases; unmatched junction nucleotides: 6. The DNA for the CDR3 is TGCGCCAGCAGCTTGGTAGGACTAGCGGAGAGCTACGAGCAGTACTTC. It is translated as CASSLVGLAESYEQYF. The whole variable domain, remainder taken from reference TRBV5-1 and TRBJ2-7, is KAGVTQTPRYLIKTRGQQVTLSCSPISGHRSVSWYQQTPGQGLQFLFEYFSETQRNKGNFPGRFSGRQFSNSRSEMNVSTLELGDSALYLCASSLVGLAESYEQYFGPGTRLTVT.

As for this clonotype: A much larger clone lies a single base off, so this may be a read error. V gene TRBV7-9 combines with J gene TRBJ1-5; D is ambiguous. V lost 1 base to trimming and J lost 6 bases, with 4 bases between them. The CDR3 length is 12 residues. The germline gives CDR1 SEHNR, CDR2 FQNEAQ (reference sequence). CDR3 sequence reads: CASSLGTQPQHF. The CDR3 DNA is TGTGCCAGCAGCTTAGGAACTCAGCCCCAGCATTTT.

This clonotype showed up many times. CDR3 region: CASSLNRALYGYTF. The CDR3 DNA reads TGCGCCAGCAGCTTGAACAGGGCTCTCTATGGCTACACCTTC. The V and J genes are TRBV5-1 and TRBJ1-2, with D possibly being TRBD1 (6 bases). The CDR3 contains 14 residues. The V end lost 1 base, the J end lost 4 bases, and 11 bases lay between the germline ends. CDR1 is SGHRS, CDR2 YFSETQ, per germline.

The rearrangement links TRBV18 to TRBJ2-7, with 7 bases that match TRBD2. The CDR3 totals 13 residues. Trimming removed 6 bases from V and 4 bases from J; junction bases left unmatched: 6. In germline, CDR1 is KGHSH, CDR2 LQKENI. DNA of the CDR3: TGTGCCAGCTCTGCGGGAGAGGAATACGAGCAGTACTTC. This gives the protein CASSAGEEYEQYF.